These 28 T cell receptor beta chains were sequenced from one sample in a study of shared clonotypes between healthy human individuals. This table comes from immunoSEQ multiplex PCR, and its TCRdb copy is limited to in-frame clones, with some not included. Of fewer than 2.5 million clones in the sample, under 95% were seen once. The sequencing sample was made of naive CD4+ T cells from PBMCs. Subset given: CD45RA+ positively selected. The receptor set was obtained from a young man in good health. Some clones in this sample may be carry-over from other donors' samples.

The gene calls are TRBV5-1 and TRBJ1-2; 9 bases match TRBD1. The CDR3 covers 13 residues. Germline V lookup: CDR1 SGHRS, CDR2 YFSETQ. V gave up 4 bases and J gave up 7 bases; unmatched junction bases: 5. The DNA for the CDR3 is TGCGCCAGCAGCCAGGGACAGGGATCTGGCTACACCTTC. Translating gives CASSQGQGSGYTF.

V gene TRBV5-1 combines with J gene TRBJ2-1; 7 nucleotides match TRBD2. The germline CDR1 and CDR2 sequences are SGHRS and YFSETQ. The CDR3 has 15 amino acids. V shed 6 bases, J shed 0 bases, and the junction held 6 bases outside the gene matches. The CDR3 reads CASIQVAGSYNEQFF. The CDR3 DNA is TGCGCCAGCATCCAGGTAGCGGGCTCCTACAATGAGCAGTTCTTC.

V and J are TRBV15 and TRBJ2-5; a weak D match, TRBD1 (6 bases). The end of the DNA is better explained by TRBJ2-7, so the J call may be wrong. This CDR3 has 15 amino acids. Germline lookup yields CDR1 LNHNV and CDR2 YYDKDF (reference sequence). For the CDR3, the DNA is TGTGCCACCAGCAGAGATAACAGGGCTTTGGACGAGCAGTACTTC. Translating gives CATSRDNRALDEQYF.

The gene calls are TRBV14 and TRBJ2-2, with D hard to call. The CDR3 loop spans 13 amino acids. Trimming took 1 base from V and 7 from J, leaving 7 bases between them. Germline V gene sequence: CDR1 SGHDN, CDR2 FVKESK. CDR3: CASSQGPFGELFF. The CDR3 nucleotides are TGTGCCAGCAGCCAAGGGCCCTTCGGGGAGCTGTTTTTT.

The chain uses TRBV7-3 and TRBJ2-1, with D perhaps matching TRBD1 or TRBD2 (5 bases each). The CDR3 extends over 15 amino acids. The V gene's germline CDR1 is SGHTA and CDR2 FQGTGA. Trimming shortened V by 5 bases and J by 4 bases, and 15 bases separated the two germline ends. Here the CDR3 DNA reads TGTGCCAGCAGCGTAGAGGGGACCAATTACAATGAGCAGTTCTTC. It codes for CASSVEGTNYNEQFF.

Only one count was recorded for this clone. Here the CDR3 reads CASSQVSLAGPYEQYF. DNA of the CDR3: TGTGCCAGCAGCCAAGTCTCCCTAGCGGGGCCATACGAGCAGTACTTC. V and J are TRBV4-2 and TRBJ2-5; 9 nucleotides line up with TRBD2. The DNA matches TRBJ2-7 better at its end, which makes the J call doubtful. The CDR3 totals 16 residues. The germline V gene encodes CDR1 LGHNA and CDR2 YNFKEQ.

The rearrangement joins TRBV5-1 to TRBJ2-7; tentatively, D is TRBD2 (5 bases). The germline V and J ends were trimmed by 4 bases and 7 bases, with 18 bases remaining between them. Germline V gives CDR1 SGHRS, CDR2 YFSETQ. The CDR3 extends over 14 amino acids. The CDR3 DNA reads TGCGCCAGCAGCCTAGACTATCTTACGTCGGAGCAGTACTTC. Amino acids: CASSLDYLTSEQYF.

This chain uses TRBV7-2 with TRBJ1-4; D ambiguous. The CDR3 contains 18 residues. V lost 2 bases, J lost 0 bases, and 16 bases lay in between. Germline CDR1 is SGHTA and CDR2 is FQGNSA. Here the CDR3 reads CASSLFDGRLATNEKLFF. In DNA, the CDR3 is TGTGCCAGCAGCTTATTTGACGGACGGCTGGCAACTAATGAAAAACTGTTTTTT.

This clone has a single count. The chain links TRBV19 to TRBJ1-5; a weak D match, TRBD1 (5 bases). Germline CDR1 reads LNHDA; CDR2 reads SQIVND (reference sequence). The CDR3 consists of 14 residues. Trimming pared 3 bases from V and 6 bases from J, leaving 12 bases between. Here the CDR3 DNA reads TGTGCCAGTAGTATCCCGGGGGTCAGTCAGCCCCAGCATTTT. Residues: CASSIPGVSQPQHF. Variable domain in full (rest from reference TRBV19 and TRBJ1-5): DGGITQSPKYLFRKEGQNVTLSCEQNLNHDAMYWYRQDPGQGLRLIYYSQIVNDFQKGDIAEGYSVSREKKESFPLTVTSAQKNPTAFYLCASSIPGVSQPQHFGDGTRLSIL.

This chain joins TRBV5-1 and TRBJ2-5; 8 bases are shared with TRBD1. Trimming at V came to 4 bases and at J to 1 base, leaving 6 bases not matched to a gene. The CDR3 runs to 15 residues. Germline V lookup: CDR1 SGHRS, CDR2 YFSETQ. The CDR3 here is CASSTRDRFQETQYF. For the CDR3, the DNA is TGCGCCAGCAGCACCCGGGACAGGTTCCAAGAGACCCAGTACTTC.

The chain carries TRBV2 and TRBJ1-1; TRBD1 aligns across 9 bases. The J segment lost 1 base and the V segment lost 6 bases, leaving 6 bases of the junction unmatched. Germline V gene lookup returns CDR1 SNHLY and CDR2 FYNNEI. The CDR3 has 15 residues. Here the CDR3 reads CASRPEQGANTEAFF. DNA of the CDR3: TGTGCCAGCAGACCAGAACAGGGGGCGAACACTGAAGCTTTCTTT.

On this clone: This CDR3 is also generated by other DNA sequences in the sample. V gene TRBV9 combines with J gene TRBJ2-7; D is possibly TRBD1 or TRBD2 (5 bases each). From germline, CDR1 is SGDLS and CDR2 YYNGEE. The length of the CDR3 is 14 residues. V lost 3 bases and J lost 0, with 10 bases in between. The CDR3 reads CASSARDASYEQYF. The CDR3 bases are TGTGCCAGCAGCGCAAGGGACGCCTCCTACGAGCAGTACTTC.

The V gene is TRBV11-1, the J gene TRBJ2-3, with D possibly being TRBD1 (5 bases). The CDR3 totals 13 residues. V gave up 4 bases and J gave up 4 bases, with 9 bases separating them. Germline V gene sequence: CDR1 SGHAT, CDR2 FQDESV (reference sequence). This CDR3 is CASSSRTPDTQYF. CDR3 nucleotide sequence: TGTGCCAGCAGCTCCCGGACACCAGATACGCAGTATTTT.

CDR3: CASSGQGWSNYGYTF. The CDR3 nucleotides read TGTGCCAGCAGTGGACAGGGATGGTCGAACTATGGCTACACCTTC. V usage is TRBV28 and J usage is TRBJ1-2, with 8 positions matching TRBD1. This CDR3 contains 15 residues. Germline CDR1 MDHEN, CDR2 SYDVKM. V lost 5 bases, J lost 2 bases, and 7 bases stayed unmatched.

The rearrangement uses TRBV2 and TRBJ2-5; 9 positions match TRBD1. V was clipped by 6 bases and J by 6 bases; unmatched bases: 5. Germline V CDR1 and CDR2: SNHLY, FYNNEI. The CDR3 extends over 13 amino acids. CDR3 region: CASSRDREKTQYF. CDR3 DNA: TGTGCCAGCAGCAGGGACAGGGAGAAGACCCAGTACTTC. Together with reference TRBV2 and TRBJ2-5, the CDR3 gives the full variable domain: EPEVTQTPSHQVTQMGQEVILRCVPISNHLYFYWYRQILGQKVEFLVSFYNNEISEKSEIFDDQFSVERPDGSNFTLKIRSTKLEDSAMYFCASSRDREKTQYFGPGTRLLVL.

The rearrangement uses TRBV4-1 and TRBJ2-7; D unresolved. Per germline, CDR1 MGHRA and CDR2 YSYEKL. The CDR3 contains 16 residues. Trimming left V 0 bases short and J 2 bases short, with 14 bases between. The CDR3 sequence is CASSQEGWPGAYEQYF. CDR3 nucleotide sequence: TGCGCCAGCAGCCAAGAAGGGTGGCCAGGCGCCTACGAGCAGTACTTC.

The chain's CDR3 is CASSAGRVTNEKLFF. CDR3 coding DNA: TGTGCCAGTAGTGCTGGGAGGGTTACTAATGAAAAACTGTTTTTT. The V and J genes are TRBV19 and TRBJ1-4; D uncertain. Germline V lookup: CDR1 LNHDA, CDR2 SQIVND (reference sequence). The V gene lost 5 bases and the J gene lost 2 bases, with 12 bases spanning the gap. This CDR3 comprises 15 residues. The complete variable domain, with remaining parts taken from reference TRBV19 and TRBJ1-4, reads DGGITQSPKYLFRKEGQNVTLSCEQNLNHDAMYWYRQDPGQGLRLIYYSQIVNDFQKGDIAEGYSVSREKKESFPLTVTSAQKNPTAFYLCASSAGRVTNEKLFFGSGTQLSVL.

This chain uses TRBV2 with TRBJ1-2; 7 bases fit TRBD1. The CDR3 contains 14 residues. Germline values: CDR1 SNHLY, CDR2 FYNNEI. J lost 5 bases, V lost 4 bases, and 7 bases had no gene match. The CDR3 sequence: CASSAKTGWYGYTF. DNA of the CDR3: TGTGCCAGCAGTGCCAAGACAGGGTGGTATGGCTACACCTTC.

This rearrangement joins TRBV30 to TRBJ1-1; no reliable D call. The V and J ends lost 6 bases and 5 bases respectively, with 13 bases between them. The CDR3 runs 12 residues. Germline V gives CDR1 GTSNPN, CDR2 SVGIG (reference sequence). The CDR3 reads CACGVFVTEAFF. CDR3 coding DNA: TGTGCCTGTGGGGTTTTTGTAACTGAAGCTTTCTTT. Full variable domain (missing parts from reference TRBV30 and TRBJ1-1): SQTIHQWPATLVQPVGSPLSLECTVEGTSNPNLYWYRQAAGRGLQLLFYSVGIGQISSEVPQNLSASRPQDRQFILSSKKLLLSDSGFYLCACGVFVTEAFFGQGTRLTVV.

The V and J genes are TRBV11-2 and TRBJ2-7; unclear D gene. The CDR3 covers 13 residues. V lost 1 base and J lost 6, with 10 bases in between. Germline lookup yields CDR1 SGHAT and CDR2 FQNNGV. CDR3: CASSLAGTAEQYF. The CDR3 nucleotides read TGTGCCAGCAGCTTAGCAGGAACTGCCGAGCAGTACTTC.

V is TRBV4-1 and J is TRBJ1-1; tentatively, D is TRBD1 (6 bases). Germline V gene lookup returns CDR1 MGHRA and CDR2 YSYEKL. This CDR3 is 14 amino acids long. V lost 0 bases and J 4 bases, leaving 9 bases between the germline ends. The CDR3 protein is CASSQDVRGTEAFF. The CDR3 nucleotides are TGCGCCAGCAGCCAAGATGTCAGGGGCACTGAAGCTTTCTTT.

The chain couples TRBV19 to TRBJ2-3, with D perhaps matching TRBD2 (6 bases). Germline loops: CDR1 LNHDA, CDR2 SQIVND (reference sequence). The CDR3 contains 15 residues. V lost 6 bases and J 5 bases, leaving 18 bases between the germline ends. In nucleotides, the CDR3 is TGTGCCAGTAGCAGGACGGGAGAGACCGGAGATACGCAGTATTTT. Its translation is CASSRTGETGDTQYF.

The J gene is TRBJ2-3, the V gene TRBV25-1; no clear D. Germline V gene sequence: CDR1 MGHDK, CDR2 SYGVNS. Trimming shortened V by 3 bases and J by 2 bases, and 9 bases separated the two germline ends. The CDR3 loop spans 14 amino acids. The CDR3 region is CASSDPTSTDTQYF. Written as DNA, the CDR3 is TGTGCCAGCAGTGACCCCACTTCCACAGATACGCAGTATTTT.

The chain employs TRBV6-5 and TRBJ2-5, with D possibly matching TRBD1 (5 bases). V was clipped by 6 bases and J by 4 bases, with 15 bases between them. The V gene's germline CDR1 is MNHEY and CDR2 SVGAGI. The CDR3 consists of 14 residues. CDR3 protein: CASRGWGLGETQYF. In nucleotides, the CDR3 is TGTGCCAGCAGAGGCTGGGGCTTAGGAGAGACCCAGTACTTC.

J is TRBJ2-3 and V is TRBV7-9, with TRBD2 identical over 9 bases. Germline trimming cut 1 base from V and 2 bases from J; bases unmatched to any gene: 4. This CDR3 has 16 residues. CDR1 is SEHNR, CDR2 FQNEAQ, per germline (reference sequence). The CDR3 reads CASSLVSGGVTDTQYF. DNA for the CDR3: TGTGCCAGCAGCTTAGTTAGCGGGGGTGTCACAGATACGCAGTATTTT.

This clone was detected only once. The rearrangement uses TRBV5-4 and TRBJ2-5, with D possibly being TRBD1 (6 bases). The CDR3 spans 15 residues. Germline lookup yields CDR1 SGHNT and CDR2 YYREEE (reference sequence). With 4 bases removed from V and 7 bases from J, the gap between germline ends came to 20 bases. The CDR3 DNA reads TGTGCCAGCAGCCCGGCGGGCAGGGAAGGGGGGACCCAGTACTTC. Amino acid sequence: CASSPAGREGGTQYF.

The gene calls are TRBV5-1 and TRBJ2-3; TRBD2 matches at 7 bases. The CDR3 spans 14 residues. Trimming at V came to 5 bases and at J to 2 bases, leaving 5 bases not matched to a gene. The germline gives CDR1 SGHRS, CDR2 YFSETQ. CDR3 bases: TGCGCCAGCAGTACCGGGACTAACACAGATACGCAGTATTTT. Translated: CASSTGTNTDTQYF.

For this clone: Other DNA sequences in this specimen translate into the identical CDR3. This chain uses TRBV19 with TRBJ1-5, with a weak D call TRBD1 (6 bases). Deletions cut 2 bases from V and 0 bases from J, with 8 bases between. There are 15 residues in the CDR3. Looked up from germline, CDR1 is LNHDA and CDR2 is SQIVND (reference sequence). The DNA for the CDR3 is TGTGCCAGTAGTATAAACAGGGATAGCAATCAGCCCCAGCATTTT. Its protein product is CASSINRDSNQPQHF.